These 29 T cell receptor beta chains share one sample of origin, sequenced in a study of identifying expanded T cells in peripheral blood. Clones were sequenced by immunoSEQ multiplex PCR, and TCRdb holds only the in-frame ones, with some missing. The profile shows tens of thousands of clones, 88% of them singletons. The sequenced material came from blood. The receptors here all came from a person between 18 and 70 years old in good health.

The rearrangement uses TRBV7-3 and TRBJ1-2, with no clear D. The ends were cut back, 2 bases at V and 4 bases at J, with 5 bases in the middle. The CDR3 is 12 residues long. CDR1 is SGHTA, CDR2 FQGTGA, per germline. CDR3 DNA sequence: TGTGCCAGCAGCTTAGAGGCCTATGGCTACACCTTC. Translation: CASSLEAYGYTF.

V gene TRBV5-1 combines with J gene TRBJ1-4, with TRBD1 matching over 8 bases. From germline, CDR1 is SGHRS and CDR2 YFSETQ. V shed 7 bases, J shed 5 bases, and the junction held 1 base outside the gene matches. The CDR3 has 12 residues. The CDR3 loop reads CASGTGNEKLFF. CDR3 nucleotide sequence: TGCGCCAGCGGGACAGGCAATGAAAAACTGTTTTTT.

J is TRBJ1-1 and V is TRBV7-3; 9 bases align to TRBD1. J lost 3 bases, V lost 5 bases, and 1 base had no gene match. The CDR3 is made up of 13 amino acids. Germline assignment: CDR1 SGHTA and CDR2 FQGTGA. The CDR3 DNA follows: TGTGCCAGCAGCCGACAGGGGGACACTGAAGCTTTCTTT. Translation gives CASSRQGDTEAFF. Full variable domain (outside the CDR3, taken from reference TRBV7-3 and TRBJ1-1): GAGVSQTPSNKVTEKGKYVELRCDPISGHTALYWYRQSLGQGPEFLIYFQGTGAADDSGLPNDRFFAVRPEGSVSTLKIQRTERGDSAVYLCASSRQGDTEAFFGQGTRLTVV.

In its sample, this clone was seen once. The rearrangement uses TRBV18 and TRBJ2-7; a weak D match, TRBD1 (5 bases). V shed 6 bases and J shed 5 bases, with 8 bases lying between them. Germline loops: CDR1 KGHSH, CDR2 LQKENI. This CDR3 spans 11 amino acids. DNA for the CDR3: TGTGCCAGCTCTAGGGGCGACGAGCAGTACTTC. This translates into CASSRGDEQYF.

The rearrangement links TRBV2 to TRBJ2-2, with D unresolved. Trimming shortened V by 6 bases and J by 2 bases, and 10 bases separated the two germline ends. The germline V gene has CDR1 SNHLY and CDR2 FYNNEI. This CDR3 has 14 residues. CDR3 in DNA: TGTGCCAGCAGGATCAACAGAAACACCGGGGAGCTGTTTTTT. The encoded protein is CASRINRNTGELFF.

The V and J genes are TRBV2 and TRBJ2-7; either TRBD1 or TRBD2 may supply D (5 bases each). V lost 1 base, J lost 1 base, and 11 bases lay in between. This CDR3 is 15 amino acids long. The germline V gene has CDR1 SNHLY and CDR2 FYNNEI. The CDR3 spells CASSEERGGSYEQYF. DNA of the CDR3: TGTGCCAGCAGTGAAGAGAGGGGCGGGTCCTACGAGCAGTACTTC.

This clone appeared a single time. J is TRBJ1-1 and V is TRBV27; D remains unclear. There are 13 residues in the CDR3. Trimming took off 3 bases at V and 2 bases at J, with 7 bases between the two ends. Per germline, CDR1 MNHEY and CDR2 SMNVEV (reference sequence). CDR3 nucleotides: TGTGCCAGCAGTTTTGTTCGTAACACTGAAGCTTTCTTT. This encodes CASSFVRNTEAFF.

This chain uses TRBV5-1 with TRBJ2-7, with a possible D match to TRBD1 (6 bases). This CDR3 region has 15 residues. Germline values: CDR1 SGHRS, CDR2 YFSETQ. V lost 4 bases to trimming and J lost 2 bases, with 16 bases between them. The chain's CDR3 is CASSAQQGITYEQYF. In DNA, the CDR3 is TGCGCCAGCAGCGCTCAGCAGGGGATAACCTACGAGCAGTACTTC.

V usage is TRBV27 and J usage is TRBJ2-5; tentatively, D is TRBD1 or TRBD2 (6 bases each). This CDR3 comprises 16 residues. Trimming removed 2 bases at V and 4 bases at J, with 17 bases between. CDR1 and CDR2 from the germline V gene are MNHEY and SMNVEV (reference sequence). CDR3 sequence reads: CASSLGGRFGGETQYF. CDR3 sequence (DNA): TGTGCCAGCAGTTTAGGGGGCCGCTTCGGGGGAGAGACCCAGTACTTC.

The chain links TRBV7-2 to TRBJ2-1, with D perhaps assigned TRBD1 or TRBD2 (5 bases each). The CDR3 loop spans 15 amino acids. CDR1 is SGHTA, CDR2 FQGNSA, per germline. The V end was cut by 7 bases, the J end by 8 bases, with 21 bases between. The DNA of the CDR3 is TGTGCCAGCACCTCCGGGACCCATCCCGTCGATGAGCAGTTCTTC. Translated: CASTSGTHPVDEQFF.

The rearrangement joins TRBV5-1 to TRBJ2-7; D is possibly TRBD2 (5 bases). The V end lost 2 bases, the J end lost 0 bases, and 12 bases lay between the germline ends. Germline V gives CDR1 SGHRS, CDR2 YFSETQ. The length of the CDR3 is 15 residues. CDR3 in amino acids: CASSFEAGLSYEQYF. The CDR3 region has the DNA TGCGCCAGCAGCTTCGAAGCCGGACTCTCCTACGAGCAGTACTTC.

The V and J genes are TRBV30 and TRBJ1-1; unclear D gene. Looked up from germline, CDR1 is GTSNPN and CDR2 is SVGIG (reference sequence). There are 13 residues in the CDR3. V was pared by 0 bases and J by 8 bases, with 13 bases between. The CDR3 region has the DNA TGTGCCTGGAGTGTACTAAGTCCGTCAGAAGCTTTCTTT. It translates to CAWSVLSPSEAFF.

The V and J genes are TRBV19 and TRBJ2-5, with a tentative D call TRBD1 (6 bases). Germline CDR1 and CDR2: LNHDA and SQIVND (reference sequence). The CDR3 runs 13 residues. Trimming cost V 8 bases and J 5 bases, with 15 bases left between them. The CDR3 region is CASAVGAGETQYF. The CDR3 DNA sequence: TGTGCCAGTGCTGTGGGGGCTGGGGAGACCCAGTACTTC.

The V and J genes are TRBV27 and TRBJ2-7; the D is unclear. Trimming cost V 7 bases and J 2 bases, with 9 bases left between them. Per the germline V gene, CDR1 is MNHEY and CDR2 is SMNVEV (reference sequence). The CDR3 totals 12 residues. CDR3 coding DNA: TGTGCCAGCATGGGCAGCGCCTACGAGCAGTACTTC. The encoded protein is CASMGSAYEQYF.

The V and J genes are TRBV30 and TRBJ1-4; possible D gene TRBD1, 6 bases. This CDR3 has 13 amino acids. The ends were cut back, 8 bases at V and 7 bases at J, with 17 bases in the middle. Germline loops: CDR1 GTSNPN, CDR2 SVGIG (reference sequence). CDR3 nucleotides: TGTGCCGGAGGGCCACAGGGCGCTGAAAAACTGTTTTTT. As protein: CAGGPQGAEKLFF. Full variable domain (outside the CDR3, taken from reference TRBV30 and TRBJ1-4): SQTIHQWPATLVQPVGSPLSLECTVEGTSNPNLYWYRQAAGRGLQLLFYSVGIGQISSEVPQNLSASRPQDRQFILSSKKLLLSDSGFYLCAGGPQGAEKLFFGSGTQLSVL.

The chain uses TRBV21-1 and TRBJ2-3; no DNA check was done on the table's D call, TRBD2. TRBV21-1 is a known pseudogene. The CDR3 contains 14 residues. CDR3 nucleotides: TGTGCCAGCAGCAAAGGGGGGGGCACAGATACGCAGTATTTT. This gives the protein CASSKGGGTDTQYF.

This CDR3 is CASTGFPYNEQFF. The CDR3 region has the DNA TGCGCCAGCACGGGGTTCCCCTACAATGAGCAGTTCTTC. This rearrangement joins TRBV10-2 to TRBJ2-1; D is perhaps TRBD2 (5 bases). Germline assignment: CDR1 WSHSY and CDR2 SAAADI. V lost 7 bases and J 2 bases, leaving 9 bases between the germline ends. This CDR3 region has 13 residues.

The V and J genes are TRBV2 and TRBJ2-5; TRBD2 aligns across 14 bases. Per germline, CDR1 SNHLY and CDR2 FYNNEI. There are 17 residues in the CDR3. V lost 4 bases to trimming and J lost 2 bases; unmatched junction nucleotides: 6. In DNA, the CDR3 is TGTGCCAGCAGTGGTGGGACTAGCGGGGGTACGCAAGAGACCCAGTACTTC. The encoded protein is CASSGGTSGGTQETQYF.

The chain uses TRBV4-3 and TRBJ1-2; a weak D match, TRBD1 (6 bases). Trimming removed 4 bases at V and 5 bases at J, with 17 bases between. From germline, CDR1 is LGHNA and CDR2 YSLEER. This CDR3 has 15 amino acids. The DNA of the CDR3 is TGCGCCAGCAGCCCAGGCGTCGGGGGCCAATATGGCTACACCTTC. Protein sequence: CASSPGVGGQYGYTF.

The rearrangement uses TRBV5-1 and TRBJ1-2; D might be TRBD1 (5 bases). Trimming took 0 bases from V and 4 from J, leaving 10 bases between them. Germline-derived CDR1 and CDR2 are SGHRS and YFSETQ. This CDR3 spans 14 amino acids. CDR3 nucleotide sequence: TGCGCCAGCAGCTTGGAGGGGTATGGCTATGGCTACACCTTC. Translating gives CASSLEGYGYGYTF. Full variable domain (remainder filled in from reference TRBV5-1 and TRBJ1-2): KAGVTQTPRYLIKTRGQQVTLSCSPISGHRSVSWYQQTPGQGLQFLFEYFSETQRNKGNFPGRFSGRQFSNSRSEMNVSTLELGDSALYLCASSLEGYGYGYTFGSGTRLTVV.

This clone was counted a single time. The chain couples TRBV30 to TRBJ2-2; D may be TRBD1 (6 bases). The CDR3 has 14 residues. CDR1 is GTSNPN, CDR2 SVGIG, per germline (reference sequence). V was trimmed by 3 bases and J by 0 bases, leaving 8 bases between them. The CDR3 is CAWRDSANTGELFF. For the CDR3, the DNA is TGTGCCTGGAGGGACAGCGCGAACACCGGGGAGCTGTTTTTT.

This clone was seen a few times. The J gene is TRBJ1-1, the V gene TRBV29-1, with D hard to call. This CDR3 region has 12 residues. The germline V gene encodes CDR1 SQVTM and CDR2 ANQGSEA. Trimming left V 7 bases short and J 5 bases short, with 14 bases between. The CDR3 here is CSAAKGGTEAFF. The CDR3 region has the DNA TGCAGCGCCGCAAAGGGAGGGACTGAAGCTTTCTTT.

The chain is built from TRBV11-2 and TRBJ2-7; D might be TRBD2 (5 bases). The V and J ends lost 0 bases and 6 bases respectively, with 18 bases between them. This CDR3 is 16 amino acids long. The germline CDR1 and CDR2 sequences are SGHAT and FQNNGV. CDR3 DNA sequence: TGTGCCAGCAGCTTAGATTTAAGGGATGAGGGCGCCGAGCAGTACTTC. Translating gives CASSLDLRDEGAEQYF.

The chain joins TRBV13 to TRBJ2-3; D remains unclear. The CDR3 loop spans 11 amino acids. The V end lost 2 bases, the J end lost 6 bases, and 3 bases lay between the germline ends. Germline V gives CDR1 PRHDT, CDR2 FYEKMQ (reference sequence). The chain's CDR3 is CASSLQDTQYF. CDR3 coding DNA: TGTGCCAGCAGCTTACAGGATACGCAGTATTTT.

CDR3 coding DNA: TGCAGCGTTGCCGGGTTAAATGGCTACACCTTC. This encodes CSVAGLNGYTF. This chain uses TRBV29-1 with TRBJ1-2; D gene uncertain. Germline loops: CDR1 SQVTM, CDR2 ANQGSEA. The V and J ends lost 4 bases and 6 bases respectively, with 9 bases between them. The CDR3 consists of 11 residues.

The V call is TRBV18, the J call TRBJ1-1; tentative D call: TRBD1 (5 bases). The CDR3 spans 16 residues. V dropped 3 bases and J dropped 5 bases, with 19 bases sitting between them. CDR1 is KGHSH, CDR2 LQKENI, per germline. The CDR3 DNA reads TGTGCCAGCTCACCCCTAACGGCGGGGGTCGCGACTGAAGCTTTCTTT. It is translated as CASSPLTAGVATEAFF.

The genes are TRBV6-5 and TRBJ1-2, with 9 bases lining up with TRBD1. CDR1 and CDR2 (germline): MNHEY, SVGAGI. This CDR3 spans 14 amino acids. With V trimmed by 2 bases and J by 4 bases, 2 bases remained unmatched. The CDR3 nucleotides read TGTGCCAGCAGTTACGGGGACAGGGCCTATGGCTACACCTTC. Protein product: CASSYGDRAYGYTF.

This chain links TRBV11-1 with TRBJ1-5; no reliable D call. The germline V gene has CDR1 SGHAT and CDR2 FQDESV (reference sequence). Trimming cost V 2 bases and J 9 bases, with 11 bases left between them. This CDR3 is built from 13 residues. The CDR3 coding sequence is TGTGCCAGCAGCTTATCCGGCCTTGCGCCCCAGCATTTT. The encoded protein is CASSLSGLAPQHF.

The chain has TRBV9 and TRBJ1-2, with D perhaps matching TRBD1 (6 bases). The length of the CDR3 is 15 residues. Germline values: CDR1 SGDLS, CDR2 YYNGEE. V was trimmed by 2 bases and J by 3 bases, leaving 14 bases between them. CDR3 loop: CASSVGGQVDYGYTF. In DNA, the CDR3 is TGTGCCAGCAGCGTCGGGGGGCAGGTCGACTATGGCTACACCTTC.